These 16 T cell receptor beta chains were all obtained from the same sample, sequenced in a study of brain T cells in children with intractable seizures. Here immunoSEQ multiplex PCR was the method, and the copy in TCRdb shows in-frame clones only, minus some. Of 340,000 or so clones in the sample, 93% are singletons; the top ten hold 5% to 7%. The time point was: blood from clinic visit 5 months post-surgery; TSC patient then seizure free. Material: peripheral blood, obtained 4 to 6 months after surgery. The receptors stem from a boy in the first two years of life with tuberous sclerosis and intractable seizures.

The chain couples TRBV5-4 to TRBJ1-1; no clear D. The CDR3 is 13 residues long. CDR1 is SGHNT and CDR2 is YYREEE in the germline V gene (reference sequence). V dropped 1 base and J dropped 0 bases, with 4 bases sitting between them. DNA for the CDR3: TGTGCCAGCAGCTTGATGATGAACACTGAAGCTTTCTTT. Amino acids: CASSLMMNTEAFF.

The chain recombines TRBV5-1 with TRBJ2-5, with D maybe TRBD2 (5 bases). The germline V and J ends were trimmed by 4 bases and 2 bases, with 15 bases remaining between them. The CDR3 sequence is 15 residues long. CDR1 is SGHRS, CDR2 YFSETQ, per germline. The CDR3 reads CASSPVAGKQETQYF. For the CDR3, the DNA is TGCGCCAGCAGCCCCGTGGCCGGGAAACAAGAGACCCAGTACTTC.

This rearrangement joins TRBV27 to TRBJ2-7, with 9 positions matching TRBD1. Germline CDR1 and CDR2: MNHEY and SMNVEV (reference sequence). CDR3 length: 16 residues. J lost 4 bases, V lost 2 bases, and 9 bases had no gene match. CDR3 nucleotide sequence: TGTGCCAGCAGTTTAAGGCTACAGGGGGCGGAGTACGAGCAGTACTTC. Translating it yields CASSLRLQGAEYEQYF.

This rearrangement joins TRBV18 to TRBJ1-2; D is undetermined. From germline, CDR1 is KGHSH and CDR2 LQKENI. The CDR3 is 13 residues long. Trimming cost V 5 bases and J 2 bases, with 9 bases left between them. The CDR3 reads CASSSADNYGYTF. DNA of the CDR3: TGTGCCAGCTCATCCGCGGACAACTATGGCTACACCTTC.

This clone was observed once. The genes are TRBV19 and TRBJ1-6; D is unresolved. The CDR3 sequence is 14 residues long. V lost 6 bases and J 3 bases, leaving 9 bases between the germline ends. The V gene's germline CDR1 is LNHDA and CDR2 SQIVND (reference sequence). The CDR3 loop is CASSPGNYNSPLHF. CDR3 sequence (DNA): TGTGCCAGTAGCCCCGGCAACTATAATTCACCCCTCCACTTT. Variable domain in full (rest from reference TRBV19 and TRBJ1-6): DGGITQSPKYLFRKEGQNVTLSCEQNLNHDAMYWYRQDPGQGLRLIYYSQIVNDFQKGDIAEGYSVSREKKESFPLTVTSAQKNPTAFYLCASSPGNYNSPLHFGNGTRLTVT.

The rearrangement uses TRBV5-5 and TRBJ1-1; D unclear. V was pared by 6 bases and J by 4 bases, with 13 bases between. Germline V gene sequence: CDR1 SGHKS, CDR2 YYEKEE (reference sequence). There are 13 residues in the CDR3. CDR3 sequence (DNA): TGTGCCAGCACCTCAATCCCTAGCACTGAAGCTTTCTTT. Its translation: CASTSIPSTEAFF.

The chain combines TRBV28 with TRBJ1-1, with D possibly being TRBD1 (6 bases). The ends were cut back, 6 bases at V and 6 bases at J, with 17 bases in the middle. The CDR3 covers 14 residues. The germline CDR1 and CDR2 sequences are MDHEN and SYDVKM. The CDR3 sequence: CASSPGQTVAEAFF. Here the CDR3 DNA reads TGTGCCAGCAGCCCCGGACAGACGGTCGCTGAAGCTTTCTTT.

The gene calls are TRBV5-1 and TRBJ1-2, with D hard to call. Germline V gene sequence: CDR1 SGHRS, CDR2 YFSETQ. This CDR3 is built from 15 residues. Trimming took 4 bases from V and 1 from J, leaving 14 bases between them. This CDR3 is CASSPGWARNYGYTF. For the CDR3, the DNA is TGCGCCAGCAGCCCGGGATGGGCCCGTAACTATGGCTACACCTTC.

The gene calls are TRBV4-2 and TRBJ1-1; D is unclear. From germline, CDR1 is LGHNA and CDR2 YNFKEQ. V was cut by 2 bases and J by 4 bases, with 5 bases left in between. The CDR3 has 12 amino acids. CDR3 protein: CASSQTTTEAFF. CDR3 DNA: TGTGCCAGCAGCCAAACCACCACTGAAGCTTTCTTT.

This clone has just a few counts. The V gene is TRBV7-8, the J gene TRBJ2-7, with 7 bases identical to TRBD1. Germline CDR1 is SGHVS and CDR2 is FQNEAQ. Trimming at V came to 1 base and at J to 5 bases, leaving 5 bases not matched to a gene. The CDR3 is 14 residues long. The CDR3 DNA sequence: TGTGCCAGCAGCTTAGACAACAGGGGCCACGAGCAGTACTTC. It is translated as CASSLDNRGHEQYF.

The chain combines TRBV7-9 with TRBJ1-2; D is undetermined. This CDR3 is 13 amino acids long. The V end lost 2 bases, the J end lost 3 bases, and 7 bases lay between the germline ends. The germline gives CDR1 SEHNR, CDR2 FQNEAQ (reference sequence). The chain's CDR3 is CASSLFGDYGYTF. The CDR3 bases are TGTGCCAGCAGCTTATTCGGAGACTATGGCTACACCTTC. Using reference TRBV7-9 and TRBJ1-2 for the parts outside the CDR3, the full variable domain is DTGVSQNPRHKITKRGQNVTFRCDPISEHNRLYWYRQTLGQGPEFLTYFQNEAQLEKSRLLSDRFSAERPKGSFSTLEIQRTEQGDSAMYLCASSLFGDYGYTFGSGTRLTVV.

The chain links TRBV11-3 to TRBJ2-5, with D uncertain. Germline CDR1 and CDR2: SGHNT and YENEEA. The CDR3 runs to 17 residues. The V and J ends lost 0 bases and 5 bases respectively, with 19 bases between them. The CDR3 sequence: CASSLDLPITGIETQYF. The CDR3 DNA reads TGTGCCAGCAGCTTAGACCTTCCAATCACGGGTATCGAGACCCAGTACTTC.

The chain employs TRBV4-2 and TRBJ2-7; 9 nucleotides agree with TRBD2. V trimming: 0 bases; J trimming: 4 bases; junction bases outside the gene matches: 10. Germline CDR1 reads LGHNA; CDR2 reads YNFKEQ. The CDR3 has 17 amino acids. The CDR3 nucleotides read TGTGCCAGCAGCCAAGATCCTACCAGCGGGGGGCGATACGAGCAGTACTTC. Amino acid sequence: CASSQDPTSGGRYEQYF.

The genes are TRBV5-1 and TRBJ1-2; D remains ambiguous. Germline V CDR1 and CDR2: SGHRS, YFSETQ. This CDR3 spans 13 amino acids. V was cut by 7 bases and J by 0 bases, with 10 bases left in between. The CDR3 is CASRPTANYGYTF. The CDR3 nucleotides are TGCGCCAGCCGACCAACGGCTAACTATGGCTACACCTTC.

The chain is built from TRBV2 and TRBJ2-3; perhaps TRBD1 as D (5 bases). This CDR3 region has 14 residues. Germline assignment: CDR1 SNHLY and CDR2 FYNNEI. V lost 8 bases and J 4 bases, leaving 16 bases between the germline ends. CDR3 sequence reads: CASGAGMLADTQYF. The CDR3 DNA is TGTGCCAGCGGCGCAGGGATGCTCGCAGATACGCAGTATTTT.

This clone was found once. This chain joins TRBV2 and TRBJ1-1, with 7 bases lining up with TRBD1. There are 14 residues in the CDR3. Per germline, CDR1 SNHLY and CDR2 FYNNEI. J lost 2 bases, V lost 7 bases, and 7 bases had no gene match. The CDR3 loop is CASTGDSANTEAFF. Written as DNA, the CDR3 is TGTGCCAGCACCGGGGACAGTGCAAACACTGAAGCTTTCTTT.